This TCR beta chain was recovered during a study of blood T cell repertoires in COVID-19. Turning to the study itself: Acute and convalescent COVID-19 samples came from the United States, Italy and Spain. The analysed material was cDNA or gDNA that came from T cells, B-cell-depleted T cells, or PBMCs.

In the source study's methods: Amplification from reference gene primers served as the basis for estimated nucleated cell counts. Generated by immunoSEQ multiplex PCR, the TCRdb table keeps only in-frame clones and is missing some. D and trimming were read from the DNA, whereas the V and J calls and clone size are those reported in that table. The sample contains 30,000 to 40,000 clones, 90% of which appear only once. This CDR3 comprises 14 residues. Germline trimming cut 5 bases from V and 2 bases from J; bases unmatched to any gene: 6. The germline V gene encodes CDR1 SGHDN and CDR2 FVKESK. This TCR was recovered from a human donor in a cohort sampled during active COVID-19. This rearrangement joins TRBV14 to TRBJ2-7; the match to TRBD2 covers 7 bases. The sample was peripheral blood. This CDR3 reads CASSLGLVTYEQYF. CDR3 coding DNA: TGTGCCAGCAGCTTAGGACTAGTCACCTACGAGCAGTACTTC.